One and the same sample provided the 3 T cell receptor beta chains below, sequenced in a study of vaccination effects on CD4 cells after COVID-19. The protocol was immunoSEQ multiplex PCR, while the TCRdb copy is restricted to in-frame clones and leaves out a portion. The sample yields 9,500 to 15,000 clones, around 68% seen once. Before any sequencing was done, the ViraFEST assay used viral peptide pools to expand antigen-specific CD4+ T cells. Subsequent to about 10 days of culture, CD4+ T cells were isolated. Each participant was given two doses of one vaccine (BNT162b2 or mRNA-1273). These receptors are not linked to any known antigen. The source was CD4+ T cells from PBMCs cultured with SARS-CoV-2 spike peptides, collected after COVID-19 vaccination. These receptors all stem from a human donor who received a COVID-19 vaccine.

A few counts support this clone. The chain joins TRBV7-2 to TRBJ1-5; unclear D gene. Germline V gives CDR1 SGHTA, CDR2 FQGNSA. This CDR3 comprises 13 residues. V lost 5 bases, J lost 4 bases, and 9 bases lay in between. The chain's CDR3 is CASSQELNQPQHF. As DNA, the CDR3 is TGTGCCAGCAGCCAAGAGTTAAATCAGCCCCAGCATTTT. Looking up the rest from reference TRBV7-2 and TRBJ1-5 gives the full variable domain: GAGVSQSPSNKVTEKGKDVELRCDPISGHTALYWYRQSLGQGLEFLIYFQGNSAPDKSGLPSDRFSAERTGGSVSTLTIQRTQQEDSAVYLCASSQELNQPQHFGDGTRLSIL.

The gene calls are TRBV4-1 and TRBJ1-2; D possibly corresponds to TRBD1 (6 bases). The CDR3 loop spans 16 amino acids. From germline, CDR1 is MGHRA and CDR2 YSYEKL. Trimming pared 0 bases from V and 7 bases from J, leaving 18 bases between. The CDR3, as DNA: TGCGCCAGCAGCCAAGATGGGATTGGGGGGGCGAGTGGCTACACCTTC. Translated, it gives CASSQDGIGGASGYTF.

The chain couples TRBV7-6 to TRBJ1-6; TRBD1 matches 7 bases. CDR1 is SGHVS, CDR2 FNYEAQ, per germline. CDR3 length equals 14 residues. Trimming removed 5 bases from V and 14 bases from J; junction bases left unmatched: 12. As DNA, the CDR3 is TGTGCCAGCAGCCATCAGGGGGGAGGTCTGGCCCTCCACTTT. Translated, it gives CASSHQGGGLALHF. Looking up the rest from reference TRBV7-6 and TRBJ1-6 gives the full variable domain: GAGVSQSPRYKVTKRGQDVALRCDPISGHVSLYWYRQALGQGPEFLTYFNYEAQQDKSGLPNDRFSAERPEGSISTLTIQRTEQRDSAMYRCASSHQGGGLALHFGNGTRLTVT.